The 16 T cell receptor beta chains below all came from one sample that was sequenced in a study of cytomegalovirus exposure and HLA in healthy donors. Researchers ran the PCR with 60 Vbeta and 13 Jbeta primers. Clones were read by immunoSEQ multiplex PCR, and TCRdb kept only the in-frame ones, dropping some. The sample consists of some 120,000 clones, approximately 61% of them appearing once. Sequences were obtained from PBMCs. The source is a man in his thirties or forties in good health and CMV-seropositive.

The rearrangement joins TRBV28 to TRBJ2-7; 7 bases are a match to TRBD2. The CDR3 is 15 amino acids. The germline CDR1 and CDR2 sequences are MDHEN and SYDVKM. With V trimmed by 2 bases and J by 1 base, 5 bases remained unmatched. In nucleotides, the CDR3 is TGTGCCAGCAGTTTAAGTCAGGGAGGGTCCTACGAGCAGTACTTC. Translated, it gives CASSLSQGGSYEQYF.

The chain employs TRBV5-1 and TRBJ2-2; TRBD1 matches 7 bases. CDR1 SGHRS and CDR2 YFSETQ come from the germline V gene. V was clipped by 0 bases and J by 5 bases; unmatched bases: 4. This CDR3 is 15 amino acids long. This chain's CDR3 is CASSLVVRGTGELFF. Written as DNA, the CDR3 is TGCGCCAGCAGCTTGGTAGTCAGGGGGACCGGGGAGCTGTTTTTT.

The rearrangement links TRBV9 to TRBJ2-7, with TRBD2 matching over 10 bases. Germline V gene lookup returns CDR1 SGDLS and CDR2 YYNGEE. The CDR3 runs to 15 residues. V lost 0 bases and J lost 4; bases outside the gene matches: 4. CDR3 region: CASSVGASGRYEQYF. CDR3 nucleotides: TGTGCCAGCAGCGTAGGGGCTAGCGGGAGATACGAGCAGTACTTC.

This clone appeared once. V and J are TRBV18 and TRBJ1-1; no clear D gene. CDR1 KGHSH and CDR2 LQKENI come from the germline V gene. Trimming pared 3 bases from V and 0 bases from J, leaving 14 bases between. The CDR3 spans 16 residues. The CDR3 DNA sequence: TGTGCCAGCTCACCCCACCCCCAAGCCATGAACACTGAAGCTTTCTTT. It encodes CASSPHPQAMNTEAFF.

The chain joins TRBV10-3 to TRBJ1-2; TRBD1 agrees at 12 bases. V lost 8 bases to trimming and J lost 6 bases; unmatched junction nucleotides: 10. The CDR3 is made up of 15 amino acids. Per germline, CDR1 ENHRY and CDR2 SYGVKD. The CDR3 DNA is TGTGCCATCGGCACCGGGACAGGGGGCGCCGATGGCTACACCTTC. Translation: CAIGTGTGGADGYTF.

This clone appeared a single time. The rearrangement joins TRBV5-1 to TRBJ1-5; D is perhaps TRBD1 (5 bases). Germline V lookup: CDR1 SGHRS, CDR2 YFSETQ. Trimming removed 0 bases from V and 3 bases from J, with 22 bases in between. The CDR3 runs to 19 residues. The CDR3 bases are TGCGCCAGCAGCTTGGCTCCTTTGGTGCCGACAGACAACAATCAGCCCCAGCATTTT. It translates to CASSLAPLVPTDNNQPQHF.

The J gene is TRBJ2-2, the V gene TRBV13; D uncertain. Trimming pared 4 bases from V and 1 base from J, leaving 7 bases between. This CDR3 spans 14 amino acids. Per the germline V gene, CDR1 is PRHDT and CDR2 is FYEKMQ (reference sequence). This CDR3 reads CASSSPVNTGELFF. CDR3 DNA sequence: TGTGCCAGCAGCTCCCCGGTGAACACCGGGGAGCTGTTTTTT.

The rearrangement uses TRBV11-1 and TRBJ2-7; the D gene is possibly TRBD1 (5 bases). Germline CDR1 is SGHAT and CDR2 is FQDESV (reference sequence). This CDR3 has 16 amino acids. Trimming cost V 4 bases and J 0 bases, with 16 bases left between them. The CDR3 is CASSSPTRGFSYEQYF. The DNA for the CDR3 is TGTGCCAGCAGCTCGCCTACAAGGGGTTTCTCCTACGAGCAGTACTTC.

This clone was detected a few times. V is TRBV5-1 and J is TRBJ1-1, with unresolved D. Trimming removed 4 bases at V and 3 bases at J, with 7 bases between. This CDR3 has 12 residues. Germline CDR1 SGHRS, CDR2 YFSETQ. CDR3 sequence: CASSPGYTEAFF. CDR3 nucleotides: TGCGCCAGCAGCCCGGGTTACACTGAAGCTTTCTTT.

The genes are TRBV28 and TRBJ1-4, with D possibly being TRBD1 (5 bases). Germline assignment: CDR1 MDHEN and CDR2 SYDVKM. The ends were cut back, 8 bases at V and 11 bases at J, with 12 bases in the middle. This CDR3 spans 11 amino acids. The CDR3 nucleotides read TGTGCCAGCCACTCAGGGCCCAAACTGTTTTTT. The encoded protein is CASHSGPKLFF.

V and J are TRBV2 and TRBJ2-2; TRBD2 aligns across 8 bases. Germline CDR1 reads SNHLY; CDR2 reads FYNNEI. This CDR3 comprises 16 residues. Trimming took 8 bases from V and 3 from J; bases not matched to a gene: 11. The CDR3 sequence is CASLLGAGGYTGELFF. The CDR3, as DNA: TGTGCCAGCCTGTTAGGGGCGGGAGGTTACACCGGGGAGCTGTTTTTT.

The genes are TRBV2 and TRBJ2-2, with 10 bases identical to TRBD2. The trim removed 3 bases at V and 4 bases at J, leaving 2 bases unmatched. This CDR3 has 15 amino acids. Germline V gene lookup returns CDR1 SNHLY and CDR2 FYNNEI. CDR3 region: CASSDLAGATGELFF. CDR3 nucleotides: TGTGCCAGCAGTGATCTAGCGGGAGCCACCGGGGAGCTGTTTTTT.

The table lists this clone with a few counts. The chain couples TRBV28 to TRBJ1-5; TRBD1 matches 8 bases. J was trimmed by 4 bases and V by 4 bases; bases with no gene match: 9. Germline CDR1 MDHEN, CDR2 SYDVKM. This CDR3 region has 16 residues. CDR3 sequence: CASSSLTTGENQPQHF. CDR3 sequence (DNA): TGTGCCAGCAGTTCATTAACGACAGGGGAAAATCAGCCCCAGCATTTT.

This clone showed up just a few times. This chain links TRBV6-5 with TRBJ1-1, with a tentative D call TRBD1 (5 bases). Trimming took 2 bases from V and 5 from J, leaving 12 bases between them. Per germline, CDR1 MNHEY and CDR2 SVGAGI. This CDR3 spans 14 amino acids. This CDR3 is CASSYAWGWTEAFF. The CDR3 DNA follows: TGTGCCAGCAGTTACGCGTGGGGCTGGACTGAAGCTTTCTTT.

J is TRBJ1-6 and V is TRBV5-6; possible D gene TRBD1, 6 bases. The V end was cut by 5 bases, the J end by 11 bases, with 29 bases between. CDR3 length equals 18 residues. Germline values: CDR1 SGHDT, CDR2 YYEEEE. For the CDR3, the DNA is TGTGCCAGCAGTAAGGAGATCGGACAGATTCACCCTCTTGCACCCCTCCACTTT. Amino acids: CASSKEIGQIHPLAPLHF.

V and J are TRBV10-3 and TRBJ2-7; the D gene is possibly TRBD2 (6 bases). The CDR3 runs to 15 residues. Germline loops: CDR1 ENHRY, CDR2 SYGVKD. V lost 6 bases and J lost 0, with 15 bases in between. CDR3 residues: CAIRGRRGSSYEQYF. Here the CDR3 DNA reads TGTGCCATCAGGGGGAGACGGGGGAGCTCCTACGAGCAGTACTTC.